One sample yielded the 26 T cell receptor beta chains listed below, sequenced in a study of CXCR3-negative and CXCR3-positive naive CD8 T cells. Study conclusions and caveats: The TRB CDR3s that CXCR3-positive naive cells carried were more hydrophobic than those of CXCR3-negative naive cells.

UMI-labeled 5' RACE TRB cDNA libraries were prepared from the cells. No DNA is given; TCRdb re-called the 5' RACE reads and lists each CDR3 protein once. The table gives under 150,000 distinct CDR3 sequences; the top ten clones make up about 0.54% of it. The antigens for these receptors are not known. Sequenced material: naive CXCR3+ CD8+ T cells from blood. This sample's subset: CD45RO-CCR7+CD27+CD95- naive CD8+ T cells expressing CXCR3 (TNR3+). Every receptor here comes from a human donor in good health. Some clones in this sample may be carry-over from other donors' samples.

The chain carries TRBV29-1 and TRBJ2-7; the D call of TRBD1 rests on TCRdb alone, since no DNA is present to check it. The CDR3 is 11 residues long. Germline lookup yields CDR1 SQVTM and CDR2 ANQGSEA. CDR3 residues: CSVQQGGEQYF.

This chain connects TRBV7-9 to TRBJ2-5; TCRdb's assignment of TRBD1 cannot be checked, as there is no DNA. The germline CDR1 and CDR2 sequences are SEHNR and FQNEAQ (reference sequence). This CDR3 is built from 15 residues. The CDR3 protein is CASSPRDRGSETQYF.

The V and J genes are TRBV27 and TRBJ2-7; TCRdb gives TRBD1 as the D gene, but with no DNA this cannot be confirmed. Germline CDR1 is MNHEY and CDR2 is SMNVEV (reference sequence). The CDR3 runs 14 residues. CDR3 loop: CASSITGGGYEQYF.

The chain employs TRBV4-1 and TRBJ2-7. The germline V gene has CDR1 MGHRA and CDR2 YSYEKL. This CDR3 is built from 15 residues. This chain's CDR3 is CASSQDGSLIYEQYF.

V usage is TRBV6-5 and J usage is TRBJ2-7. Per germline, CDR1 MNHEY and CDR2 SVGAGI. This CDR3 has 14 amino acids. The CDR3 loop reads CASSSTRGSYEQYF.

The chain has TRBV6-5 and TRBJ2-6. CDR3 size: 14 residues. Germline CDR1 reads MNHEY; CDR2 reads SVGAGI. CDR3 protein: CASSLFSGANVLTF.

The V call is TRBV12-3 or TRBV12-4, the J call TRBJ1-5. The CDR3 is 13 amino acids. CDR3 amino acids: CASSLGADQPQHF.

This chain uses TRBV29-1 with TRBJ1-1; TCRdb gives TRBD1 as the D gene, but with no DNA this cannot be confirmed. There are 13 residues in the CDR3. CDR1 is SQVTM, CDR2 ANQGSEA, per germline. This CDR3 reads CSVDTDRGHWAFF.

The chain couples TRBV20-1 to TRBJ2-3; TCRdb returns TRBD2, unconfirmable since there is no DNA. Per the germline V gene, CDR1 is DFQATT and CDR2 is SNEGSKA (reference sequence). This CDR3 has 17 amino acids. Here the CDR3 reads CSAMERERALEPDTQYF.

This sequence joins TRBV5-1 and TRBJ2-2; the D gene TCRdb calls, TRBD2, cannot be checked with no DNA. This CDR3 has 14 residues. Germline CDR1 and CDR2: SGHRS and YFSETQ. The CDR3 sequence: CASSMDRSGGELFF. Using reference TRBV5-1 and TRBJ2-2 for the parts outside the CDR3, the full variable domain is KAGVTQTPRYLIKTRGQQVTLSCSPISGHRSVSWYQQTPGQGLQFLFEYFSETQRNKGNFPGRFSGRQFSNSRSEMNVSTLELGDSALYLCASSMDRSGGELFFGEGSRLTVL.

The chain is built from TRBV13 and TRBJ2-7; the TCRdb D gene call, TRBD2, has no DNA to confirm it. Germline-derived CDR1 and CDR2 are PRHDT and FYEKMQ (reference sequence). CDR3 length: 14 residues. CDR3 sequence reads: CASSLGASGYEQYF.

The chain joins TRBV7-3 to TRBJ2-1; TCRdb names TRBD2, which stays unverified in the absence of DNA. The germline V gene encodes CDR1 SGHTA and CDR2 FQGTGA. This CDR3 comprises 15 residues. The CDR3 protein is CASSSEREAYNEQFF.

The CDR3 here is CASSSDRYSNQPQHF. V usage is TRBV6-5 and J usage is TRBJ1-5; TCRdb returns TRBD1, unconfirmable since there is no DNA. Germline V gene sequence: CDR1 MNHEY, CDR2 SVGAGI. The CDR3 is 15 residues long.

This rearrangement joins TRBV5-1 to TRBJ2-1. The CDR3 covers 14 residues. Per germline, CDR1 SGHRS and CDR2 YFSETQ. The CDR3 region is CASSLDGAYNEQFF.

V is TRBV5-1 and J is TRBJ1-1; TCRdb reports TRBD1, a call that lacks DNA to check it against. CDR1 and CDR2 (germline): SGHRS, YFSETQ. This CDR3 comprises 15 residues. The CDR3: CASSIIRDVNTEAFF.

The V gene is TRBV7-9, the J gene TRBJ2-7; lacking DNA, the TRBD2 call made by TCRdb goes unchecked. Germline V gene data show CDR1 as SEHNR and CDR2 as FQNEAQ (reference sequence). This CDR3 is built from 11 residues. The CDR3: CASSFEGEQYF.

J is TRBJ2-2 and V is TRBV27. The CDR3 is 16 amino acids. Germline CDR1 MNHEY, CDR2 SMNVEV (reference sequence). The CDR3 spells CASSLSDNQVTGELFF.

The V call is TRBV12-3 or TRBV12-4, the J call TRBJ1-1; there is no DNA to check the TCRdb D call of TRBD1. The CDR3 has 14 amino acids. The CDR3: CASSLWTGNTEAFF.

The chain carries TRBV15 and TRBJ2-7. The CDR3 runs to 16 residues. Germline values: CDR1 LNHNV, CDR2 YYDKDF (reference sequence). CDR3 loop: CATSRDFGQGLHEQYF.

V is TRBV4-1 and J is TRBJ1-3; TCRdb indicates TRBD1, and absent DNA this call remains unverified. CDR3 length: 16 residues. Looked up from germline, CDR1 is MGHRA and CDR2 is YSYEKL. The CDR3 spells CASSQAGQYSGNTIYF.

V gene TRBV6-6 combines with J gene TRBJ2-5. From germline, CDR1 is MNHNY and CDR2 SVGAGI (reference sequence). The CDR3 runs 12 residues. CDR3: CASSYYQETQYF.

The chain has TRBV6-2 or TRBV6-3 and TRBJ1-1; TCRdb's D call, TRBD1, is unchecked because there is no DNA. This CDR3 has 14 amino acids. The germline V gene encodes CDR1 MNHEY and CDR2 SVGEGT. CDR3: CASRDRVWNTEAFF.

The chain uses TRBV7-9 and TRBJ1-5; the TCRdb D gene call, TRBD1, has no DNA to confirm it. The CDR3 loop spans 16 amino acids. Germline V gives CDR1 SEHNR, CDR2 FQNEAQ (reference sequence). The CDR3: CASSLKAGVGNQPQHF.

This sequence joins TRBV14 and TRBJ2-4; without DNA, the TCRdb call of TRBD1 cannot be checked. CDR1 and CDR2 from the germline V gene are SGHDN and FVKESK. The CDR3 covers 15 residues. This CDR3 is CASSRDRHRQDIQYF. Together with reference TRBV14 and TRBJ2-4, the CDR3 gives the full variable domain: EAGVTQFPSHSVIEKGQTVTLRCDPISGHDNLYWYRRVMGKEIKFLLHFVKESKQDESGMPNNRFLAERTGGTYSTLKVQPAELEDSGVYFCASSRDRHRQDIQYFGAGTRLSVL.

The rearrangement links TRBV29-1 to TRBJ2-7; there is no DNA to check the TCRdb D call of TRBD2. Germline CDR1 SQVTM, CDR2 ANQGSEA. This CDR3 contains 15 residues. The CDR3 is CSVELGTALTYEQYF.

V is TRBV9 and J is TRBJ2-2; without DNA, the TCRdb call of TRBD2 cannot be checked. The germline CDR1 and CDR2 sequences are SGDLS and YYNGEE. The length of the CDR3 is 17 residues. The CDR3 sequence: CASSVPKSGGDTGELFF.